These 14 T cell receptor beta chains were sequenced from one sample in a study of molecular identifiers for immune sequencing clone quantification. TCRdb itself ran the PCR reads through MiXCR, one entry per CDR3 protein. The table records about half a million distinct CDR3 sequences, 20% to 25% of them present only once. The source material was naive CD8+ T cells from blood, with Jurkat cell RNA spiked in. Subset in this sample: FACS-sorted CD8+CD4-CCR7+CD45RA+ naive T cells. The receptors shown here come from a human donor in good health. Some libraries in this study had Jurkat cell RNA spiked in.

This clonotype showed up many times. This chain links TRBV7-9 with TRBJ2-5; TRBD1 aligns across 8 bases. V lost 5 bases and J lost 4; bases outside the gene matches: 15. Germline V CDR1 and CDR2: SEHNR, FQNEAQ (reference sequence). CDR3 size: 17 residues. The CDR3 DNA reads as TGTGCCAGCAGCCGCCCCGACACCGGGACAGGTACAGAGACCCAGTACTTC. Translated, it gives CASSRPDTGTGTETQYF.

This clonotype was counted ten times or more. DNA of the CDR3: TGTGCCACCAGTGCCGGGTACAATGAGCAGTTCTTC. Its protein product is CATSAGYNEQFF. The J gene is TRBJ2-1, the V gene TRBV24-1; D gene uncertain. The CDR3 contains 12 residues. The V end lost 5 bases, the J end lost 4 bases, and 5 bases lay between the germline ends. CDR1 and CDR2 (germline): KGHDR, SFDVKD.

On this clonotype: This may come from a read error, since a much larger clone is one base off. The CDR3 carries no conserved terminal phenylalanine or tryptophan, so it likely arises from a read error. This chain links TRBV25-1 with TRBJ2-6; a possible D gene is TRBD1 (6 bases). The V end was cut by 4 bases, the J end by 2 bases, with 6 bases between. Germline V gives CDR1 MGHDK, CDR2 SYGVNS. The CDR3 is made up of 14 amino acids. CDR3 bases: TGTGCCAGCAGTGCAGGGGCTGGGGCCAACGTCCTGACTCTC. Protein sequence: CASSAGAGANVLTL.

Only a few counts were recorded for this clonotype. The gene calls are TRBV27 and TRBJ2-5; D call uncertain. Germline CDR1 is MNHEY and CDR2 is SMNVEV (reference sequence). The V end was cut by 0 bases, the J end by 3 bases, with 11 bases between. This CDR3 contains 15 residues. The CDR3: CASSLSPGTKETQYF. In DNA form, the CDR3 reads TGTGCCAGCAGTTTATCGCCAGGAACCAAAGAGACCCAGTACTTC.

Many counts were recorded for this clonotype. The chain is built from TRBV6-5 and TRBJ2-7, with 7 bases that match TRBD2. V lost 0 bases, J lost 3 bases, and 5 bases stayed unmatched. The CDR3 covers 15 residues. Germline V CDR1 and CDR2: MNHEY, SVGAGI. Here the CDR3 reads CASSYSTRGNYEQYF. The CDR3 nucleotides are TGTGCCAGCAGTTACTCGACGCGGGGGAACTACGAGCAGTACTTC.

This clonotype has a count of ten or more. CDR3: CASARDRAYEQYF. The CDR3 region has the DNA TGTGCCAGCGCCCGGGACAGAGCCTACGAGCAGTACTTC. This chain uses TRBV7-9 with TRBJ2-7, with 7 bases lining up with TRBD1. After removal of 8 bases from V and 2 bases from J, the junction contained 6 bases not matched to a gene. The CDR3 has 13 amino acids. Germline lookup yields CDR1 SEHNR and CDR2 FQNEAQ (reference sequence).

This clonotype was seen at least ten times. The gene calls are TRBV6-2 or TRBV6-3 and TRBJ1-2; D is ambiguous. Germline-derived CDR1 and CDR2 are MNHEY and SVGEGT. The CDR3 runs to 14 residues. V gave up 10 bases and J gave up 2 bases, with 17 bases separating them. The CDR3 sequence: CATVPTTKNYGYTF. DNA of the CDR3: TGTGCCACCGTACCAACGACAAAGAACTATGGCTACACCTTC.

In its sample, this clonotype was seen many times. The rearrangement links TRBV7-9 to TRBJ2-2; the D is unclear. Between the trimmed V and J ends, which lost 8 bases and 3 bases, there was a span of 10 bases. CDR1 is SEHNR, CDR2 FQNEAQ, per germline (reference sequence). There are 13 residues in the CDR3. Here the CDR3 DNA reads TGTGCCAGCGGATCCGCCGACACCGGGGAGCTGTTTTTT. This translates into CASGSADTGELFF.

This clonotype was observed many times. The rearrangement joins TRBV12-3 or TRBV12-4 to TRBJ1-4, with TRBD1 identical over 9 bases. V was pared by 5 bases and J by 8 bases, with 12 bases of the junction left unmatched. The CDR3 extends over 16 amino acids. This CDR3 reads CASSPSTGTGYEKLFF. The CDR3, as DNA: TGTGCCAGCAGTCCCTCCACCGGGACAGGGTACGAAAAACTGTTTTTT.

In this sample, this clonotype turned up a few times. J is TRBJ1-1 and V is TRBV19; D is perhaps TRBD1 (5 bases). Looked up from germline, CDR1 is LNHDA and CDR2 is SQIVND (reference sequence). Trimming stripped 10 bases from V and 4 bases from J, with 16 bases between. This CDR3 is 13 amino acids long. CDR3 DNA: TGTGCCACTAAAGTGGGGGGGGGCACTGAAGCTTTCTTT. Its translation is CATKVGGGTEAFF.

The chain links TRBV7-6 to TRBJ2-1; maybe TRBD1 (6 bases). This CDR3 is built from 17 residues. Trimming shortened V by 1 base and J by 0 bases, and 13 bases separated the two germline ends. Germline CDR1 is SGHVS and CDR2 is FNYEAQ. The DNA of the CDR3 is TGTGCCAGCAGCTTAGAAGCAGGGACAAGCTCCTACAATGAGCAGTTCTTC. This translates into CASSLEAGTSSYNEQFF.

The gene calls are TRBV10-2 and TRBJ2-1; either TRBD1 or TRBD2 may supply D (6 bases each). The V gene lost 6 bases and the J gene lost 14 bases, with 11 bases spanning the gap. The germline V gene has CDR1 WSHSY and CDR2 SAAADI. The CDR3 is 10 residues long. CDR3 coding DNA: TGCGCCAGCAGCGATAGGGGGGAGTTCTTC. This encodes CASSDRGEFF.

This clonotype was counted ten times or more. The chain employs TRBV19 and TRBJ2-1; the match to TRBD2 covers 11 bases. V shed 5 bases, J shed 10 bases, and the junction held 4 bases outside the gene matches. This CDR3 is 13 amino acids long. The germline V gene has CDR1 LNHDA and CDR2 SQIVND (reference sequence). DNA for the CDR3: TGTGCCAGTAGTCCAACTAGCGGGGGCGAGCAGTTCTTC. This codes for CASSPTSGGEQFF.

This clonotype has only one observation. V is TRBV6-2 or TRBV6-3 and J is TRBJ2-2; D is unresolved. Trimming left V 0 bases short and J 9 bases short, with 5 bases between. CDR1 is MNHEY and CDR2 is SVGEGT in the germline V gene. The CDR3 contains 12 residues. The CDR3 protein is CASSYSRWELFF. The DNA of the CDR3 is TGTGCCAGCAGTTACTCTCGCTGGGAGCTGTTTTTT.